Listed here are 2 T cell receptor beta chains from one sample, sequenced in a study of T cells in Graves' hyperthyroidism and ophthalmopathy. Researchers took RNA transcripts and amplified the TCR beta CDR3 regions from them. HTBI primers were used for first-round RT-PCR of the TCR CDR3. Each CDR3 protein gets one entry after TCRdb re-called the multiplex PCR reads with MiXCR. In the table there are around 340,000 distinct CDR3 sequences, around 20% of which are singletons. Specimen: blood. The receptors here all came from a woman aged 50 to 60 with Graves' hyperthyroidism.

The chain's CDR3 is CASRLGAKTNNEQFF. In DNA form, the CDR3 reads TGTGCCAGCAGGTTGGGGGCGAAAACAAACAATGAGCAGTTCTTC. The chain links TRBV6-1 to TRBJ2-1; D possibly corresponds to TRBD1 (6 bases). The germline V and J ends were trimmed by 6 bases and 5 bases, with 17 bases remaining between them. The germline gives CDR1 MNHNS, CDR2 SASEGT. This CDR3 has 15 amino acids.

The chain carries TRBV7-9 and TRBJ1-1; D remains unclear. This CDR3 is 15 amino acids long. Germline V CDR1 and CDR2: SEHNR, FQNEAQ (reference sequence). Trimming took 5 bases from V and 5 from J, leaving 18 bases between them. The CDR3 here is CASSPGPGLGTEAFF. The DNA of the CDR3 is TGTGCCAGCAGCCCCGGACCAGGTCTTGGTACTGAAGCTTTCTTT.